These 22 T cell receptor beta chains were all obtained from the same sample, sequenced in a study of blood T cells in healthy people across ages. With a J-beta primer mix and a sample-barcoded 5' primer, a second PCR ran roughly 6 to 11 cycles. Each CDR3 protein gets one entry after TCRdb re-called the 5' RACE reads with MiXCR. The profile shows around 1.7 million distinct CDR3 sequences, approximately 30% of them singletons. The source material was blood. Receptor source: a woman in her 30s in good health.

A few counts support this clonotype. This chain connects TRBV6-5 to TRBJ2-4; D is perhaps TRBD1 (5 bases). The DNA matches TRBJ2-7 better at its end, which makes the J call doubtful. The CDR3 is 14 amino acids. Germline CDR1 reads MNHEY; CDR2 reads SVGAGI. The CDR3 here is CASSTGRGLDEQYF. CDR3 in DNA: TGTGCCAGCAGCACCGGAAGGGGTCTGGACGAGCAGTACTTC.

The V call is TRBV10-3, the J call TRBJ2-3; no definite D call. Trimming stripped 4 bases from V and 0 bases from J, with 14 bases between. This CDR3 has 16 amino acids. The germline V gene encodes CDR1 ENHRY and CDR2 SYGVKD. The DNA for the CDR3 is TGTGCCATCAGTGCACTGAGCCTCGCTAGCACAGATACGCAGTATTTT. It is translated as CAISALSLASTDTQYF.

This clonotype showed up many times. This rearrangement joins TRBV12-3 or TRBV12-4 to TRBJ1-2; 9 bases match TRBD1. This CDR3 region has 13 residues. The V and J ends lost 6 bases and 6 bases, in that order; junction bases with no gene match: 5. This chain's CDR3 is CASRDRTGDGYTF. The DNA for the CDR3 is TGTGCCAGCAGGGATCGGACAGGGGATGGCTACACCTTC.

The rearrangement links TRBV5-1 to TRBJ2-7; no firm D call. The CDR3 has 14 residues. Germline V CDR1 and CDR2: SGHRS, YFSETQ. V lost 2 bases and J lost 4, with 13 bases in between. DNA of the CDR3: TGCGCCAGCAGCTTAGAAGGGCGGTATTACGAGCAGTACTTC. This translates into CASSLEGRYYEQYF.

The chain couples TRBV5-1 to TRBJ2-1; 8 positions match TRBD2. The trim removed 3 bases at V and 7 bases at J, leaving 9 bases unmatched. This CDR3 has 15 amino acids. CDR1 SGHRS and CDR2 YFSETQ come from the germline V gene. The CDR3 region has the DNA TGCGCCAGCAGCTCCACCGGGACTAGGGGTAATGAGCAGTTCTTC. The encoded protein is CASSSTGTRGNEQFF. The full variable domain, in which reference TRBV5-1 and TRBJ2-1 provide the parts outside the CDR3, is KAGVTQTPRYLIKTRGQQVTLSCSPISGHRSVSWYQQTPGQGLQFLFEYFSETQRNKGNFPGRFSGRQFSNSRSEMNVSTLELGDSALYLCASSSTGTRGNEQFFGPGTRLTVL.

This sequence joins TRBV7-9 and TRBJ2-2; tentative D call: TRBD1 (5 bases). Trimming cost V 6 bases and J 2 bases, with 22 bases left between them. The V gene's germline CDR1 is SEHNR and CDR2 FQNEAQ (reference sequence). This CDR3 has 18 residues. CDR3 protein: CASRIQGNVQINTGELFF. The CDR3 nucleotides are TGTGCCAGCAGAATCCAGGGTAACGTGCAAATTAACACCGGGGAGCTGTTTTTT.

This clonotype occurred a few times. A much larger clonotype is one base distant, so this may be a read error. CDR3 sequence reads: CACSYSGSEQYF. In DNA, the CDR3 is TGTGCCTGCAGTTACTCAGGAAGCGAGCAGTACTTC. The V call is TRBV6-5, the J call TRBJ2-4, with D uncertain. Judging by the DNA end, TRBJ2-7 fits better; the J call may be wrong. The V gene's germline CDR1 is MNHEY and CDR2 SVGAGI. CDR3 size: 12 residues.

The chain carries TRBV5-1 and TRBJ2-5; the D is unclear. Trimming took 0 bases from V and 5 from J, leaving 14 bases between them. The germline V gene has CDR1 SGHRS and CDR2 YFSETQ. CDR3 length equals 15 residues. DNA of the CDR3: TGCGCCAGCAGCTTGGACGGACCGCTAGGGGAGACCCAGTACTTC. It encodes CASSLDGPLGETQYF.

Concerning this clonotype: A much more abundant neighbour one base away suggests this may be a read error. The V gene is TRBV29-1, the J gene TRBJ2-7; 9 nucleotides line up with TRBD1. Germline CDR1 is SQVTM and CDR2 is ANQGSEA. The CDR3 sequence is 14 residues long. The V segment lost 4 bases and the J segment 6 bases; nucleotides outside the gene matches: 10. CDR3 region: CSVGKGTGTCEQYF. The CDR3 nucleotides are TGCAGCGTTGGAAAGGGGACAGGGACCTGCGAGCAGTACTTC.

This chain uses TRBV30 with TRBJ2-5; no reliable D call. V lost 0 bases and J 2 bases, leaving 7 bases between the germline ends. The CDR3 loop spans 13 amino acids. Per germline, CDR1 GTSNPN and CDR2 SVGIG (reference sequence). The CDR3 is CAWSVGGQETQYF. The CDR3 region has the DNA TGTGCCTGGAGTGTCGGCGGTCAAGAGACCCAGTACTTC.

The chain has TRBV5-6 and TRBJ1-2; the D gene is possibly TRBD1 (6 bases). Germline V lookup: CDR1 SGHDT, CDR2 YYEEEE. This CDR3 is built from 14 residues. V shed 3 bases and J shed 3 bases, with 12 bases lying between them. CDR3 nucleotides: TGTGCCAGCAGCTCAGTGGGGGCGGACTATGGCTACACCTTC. Protein sequence: CASSSVGADYGYTF. Based on the CDR3 plus reference TRBV5-6 and TRBJ1-2, the full variable domain is DAGVTQSPTHLIKTRGQQVTLRCSPKSGHDTVSWYQQALGQGPQFIFQYYEEEERQRGNFPDRFSGHQFPNYSSELNVNALLLGDSALYLCASSSVGADYGYTFGSGTRLTVV.

J is TRBJ2-2 and V is TRBV29-1; D is perhaps TRBD2 (7 bases). The germline V and J ends were trimmed by 4 bases and 4 bases, with 13 bases remaining between them. CDR3 length equals 14 residues. Germline CDR1 and CDR2: SQVTM and ANQGSEA. CDR3 sequence: CSVVRGGSTGELFF. The CDR3 region has the DNA TGCAGCGTTGTAAGGGGGGGTAGCACCGGGGAGCTGTTTTTT.

This chain links TRBV6-1 with TRBJ2-7; 9 bases are shared with TRBD1. This CDR3 is 14 amino acids long. After removal of 9 bases from V and 2 bases from J, the junction contained 8 bases not matched to a gene. Germline CDR1 MNHNS, CDR2 SASEGT. The CDR3 DNA is TGTGCCAGTCTTACCCGACAGGGGGCCTACGAGCAGTACTTC. This codes for CASLTRQGAYEQYF.

V usage is TRBV6-5 and J usage is TRBJ2-7, with TRBD2 identical over 8 bases. V lost 6 bases and J lost 7; bases outside the gene matches: 14. The CDR3 is 15 residues long. CDR1 and CDR2 from the germline V gene are MNHEY and SVGAGI. The CDR3 nucleotides read TGTGCCAGCAGCCGAGCGGGGGAGACTTACAATGAGCAGTACTTC. It codes for CASSRAGETYNEQYF.

The chain links TRBV7-6 to TRBJ2-2, with D tentatively TRBD2 (7 bases). The CDR3 has 17 residues. CDR1 is SGHVS, CDR2 FNYEAQ, per germline. V lost 1 base, J lost 0 bases, and 12 bases lay in between. Written as DNA, the CDR3 is TGTGCCAGCAGCTTAGGGGGGGGGCCGGCGAACACCGGGGAGCTGTTTTTT. Its protein product is CASSLGGGPANTGELFF.

This chain connects TRBV9 to TRBJ2-7; unclear D gene. The CDR3 contains 10 residues. V gave up 3 bases and J gave up 5 bases, with 3 bases separating them. Germline CDR1 and CDR2: SGDLS and YYNGEE. The CDR3 coding sequence is TGTGCCAGCAGCGAGCACGAGCAGTACTTC. Encoded protein: CASSEHEQYF.

The chain has TRBV6-4 and TRBJ1-1; D not resolved. The CDR3 is 11 amino acids. Deletions cut 6 bases from V and 10 bases from J, with 12 bases between. Per the germline V gene, CDR1 is MRHNA and CDR2 is SNTAGT. The CDR3 region is CASRPDGGAFF. The CDR3 bases are TGTGCCAGCAGGCCGGATGGTGGAGCTTTCTTT.

The chain joins TRBV24-1 to TRBJ2-5; 11 positions agree with TRBD1. There are 16 residues in the CDR3. After removal of 4 bases from V and 4 bases from J, the junction contained 7 bases not matched to a gene. Germline V CDR1 and CDR2: KGHDR, SFDVKD. The CDR3 nucleotides read TGTGCCACCAGTGAAGCCGGGACAGGGGGTCTAGAGACCCAGTACTTC. Translation: CATSEAGTGGLETQYF.

This clonotype was recorded a few times. The rearrangement uses TRBV6-1 and TRBJ2-5, with D maybe TRBD2 (6 bases). V lost 10 bases to trimming and J lost 3 bases, with 15 bases between them. This CDR3 comprises 13 residues. Per germline, CDR1 MNHNS and CDR2 SASEGT. The CDR3 DNA reads as TGTGCCACCAACTTCGGCGGGGAAGAGACCCAGTACTTC. Protein: CATNFGGEETQYF.

In its sample, this clonotype was seen a few times. The rearrangement uses TRBV5-1 and TRBJ2-6; 8 bases fit TRBD1. The CDR3 runs to 16 residues. Trimming cost V 5 bases and J 6 bases; bases outside gene matches: 10. The germline V gene encodes CDR1 SGHRS and CDR2 YFSETQ. The DNA of the CDR3 is TGCGCCAGCAGAACGACAGGGGTTCCTGTGGCCAACGTCCTGACTTTC. It is translated as CASRTTGVPVANVLTF.

Only a few counts were recorded for this clonotype. This chain joins TRBV6-6 and TRBJ2-7, with D possibly being TRBD2 (6 bases). V lost 0 bases, J lost 5 bases, and 20 bases lay in between. Germline CDR1 MNHNY, CDR2 SVGAGI (reference sequence). This CDR3 spans 17 amino acids. CDR3 amino acids: CASSYSIAAGRVNEQYF. In nucleotides, the CDR3 is TGTGCCAGCAGTTACTCGATAGCGGCAGGGAGAGTGAACGAGCAGTACTTC.

This clonotype was observed many times. The gene calls are TRBV20-1 and TRBJ1-2; the D is unclear. Trimming removed 6 bases at V and 0 bases at J, with 17 bases between. The germline V gene has CDR1 DFQATT and CDR2 SNEGSKA (reference sequence). CDR3 size: 15 residues. The CDR3 coding sequence is TGCAGTGCCGTTGCCACGGCCCAATCTAACTATGGCTACACCTTC. It yields the protein CSAVATAQSNYGYTF.